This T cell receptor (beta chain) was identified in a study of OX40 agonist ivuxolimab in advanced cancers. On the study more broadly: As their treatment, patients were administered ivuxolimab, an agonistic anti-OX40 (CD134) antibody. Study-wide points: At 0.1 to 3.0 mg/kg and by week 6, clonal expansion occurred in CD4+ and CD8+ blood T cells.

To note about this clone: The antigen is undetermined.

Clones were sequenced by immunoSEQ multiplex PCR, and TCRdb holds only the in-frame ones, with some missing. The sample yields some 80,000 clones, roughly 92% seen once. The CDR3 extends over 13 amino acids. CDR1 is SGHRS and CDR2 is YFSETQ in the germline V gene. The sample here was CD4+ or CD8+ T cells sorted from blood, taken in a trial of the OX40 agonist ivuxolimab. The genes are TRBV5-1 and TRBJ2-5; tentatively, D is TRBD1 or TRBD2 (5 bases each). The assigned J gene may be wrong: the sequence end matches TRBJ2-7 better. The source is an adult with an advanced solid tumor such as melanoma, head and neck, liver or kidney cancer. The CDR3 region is CASSFMGVAEQYF. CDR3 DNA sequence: TGCGCCAGCAGCTTCATGGGGGTGGCCGAGCAGTACTTC.